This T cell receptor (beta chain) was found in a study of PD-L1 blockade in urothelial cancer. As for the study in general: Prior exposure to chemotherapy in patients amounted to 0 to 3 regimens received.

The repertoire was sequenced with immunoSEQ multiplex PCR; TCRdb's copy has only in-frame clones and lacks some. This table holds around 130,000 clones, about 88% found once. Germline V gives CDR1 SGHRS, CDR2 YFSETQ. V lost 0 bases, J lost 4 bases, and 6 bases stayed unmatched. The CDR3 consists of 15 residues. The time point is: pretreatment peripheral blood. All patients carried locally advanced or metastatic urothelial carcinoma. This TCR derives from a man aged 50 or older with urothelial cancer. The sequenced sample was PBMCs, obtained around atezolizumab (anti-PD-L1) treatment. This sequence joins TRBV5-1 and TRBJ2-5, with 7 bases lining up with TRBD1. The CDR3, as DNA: TGCGCCAGCAGCTTGGGGCAGGGGGTATTAGAGACCCAGTACTTC. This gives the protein CASSLGQGVLETQYF.